The 14 T cell receptor beta chains below all came from one sample that was sequenced in a study of molecular identifiers for immune sequencing clone quantification. TCRdb reanalysed the PCR reads using MiXCR and keeps one entry per CDR3 protein. This table holds roughly 630,000 distinct CDR3 sequences, less than 30% found once. The sequencing input was naive CD8+ T cells from blood, with Jurkat cell RNA spiked in. The subset was: FACS-sorted CD8+CD4-CCR7+CD45RA+ naive T cells. These receptors all stem from a human donor in good health. Some libraries in this study had Jurkat cell RNA spiked in.

The chain couples TRBV7-9 to TRBJ1-2; 8 bases map to TRBD1. Germline V lookup: CDR1 SEHNR, CDR2 FQNEAQ (reference sequence). V was clipped by 8 bases and J by 4 bases; unmatched bases: 9. This CDR3 has 14 residues. This chain's CDR3 is CASSIGGQAYGYTF. For the CDR3, the DNA is TGTGCCAGCTCTATAGGGGGACAGGCCTATGGCTACACCTTC. Combining the CDR3 with reference TRBV7-9 and TRBJ1-2 gives the whole variable domain DTGVSQNPRHKITKRGQNVTFRCDPISEHNRLYWYRQTLGQGPEFLTYFQNEAQLEKSRLLSDRFSAERPKGSFSTLEIQRTEQGDSAMYLCASSIGGQAYGYTFGSGTRLTVV.

The chain links TRBV24-1 to TRBJ2-3; D unclear. Germline V lookup: CDR1 KGHDR, CDR2 SFDVKD. Trimming pared 5 bases from V and 3 bases from J, leaving 8 bases between. This CDR3 contains 13 residues. The CDR3 here is CATSGVGTDTQYF. The CDR3 region has the DNA TGTGCCACCAGTGGGGTAGGAACAGATACGCAGTATTTT.

The sample holds a few counts of this clonotype. The chain has TRBV9 and TRBJ2-2; D call uncertain. Germline V gene data show CDR1 as SGDLS and CDR2 as YYNGEE. CDR3 length: 14 residues. V gave up 1 base and J gave up 4 bases, with 8 bases separating them. CDR3 amino acids: CASSVYSATGELFF. The CDR3 DNA follows: TGTGCCAGCAGCGTATACTCGGCCACCGGGGAGCTGTTTTTT. Filled out from reference TRBV9 and TRBJ2-2, the complete variable domain reads DSGVTQTPKHLITATGQRVTLRCSPRSGDLSVYWYQQSLDQGLQFLIQYYNGEERAKGNILERFSAQQFPDLHSELNLSSLELGDSALYFCASSVYSATGELFFGEGSRLTVL.

This clonotype was found many times. The CDR3 reads CASSAGIGTDTQYF. CDR3 nucleotide sequence: TGTGCCAGCAGCGCCGGGATCGGCACAGATACGCAGTATTTT. The V call is TRBV7-9, the J call TRBJ2-3; the D gene is possibly TRBD2 (5 bases). Between the trimmed V and J ends, which lost 5 bases and 1 base, there was a span of 10 bases. Germline CDR1 is SEHNR and CDR2 is FQNEAQ (reference sequence). This CDR3 has 14 amino acids.

This chain connects TRBV13 to TRBJ2-7, with a possible D match to TRBD2 (6 bases). The V end lost 5 bases, the J end lost 7 bases, and 18 bases lay between the germline ends. CDR1 and CDR2 from the germline V gene are PRHDT and FYEKMQ (reference sequence). This CDR3 contains 14 residues. CDR3 residues: CASSPPVGAGEQYF. The CDR3 region has the DNA TGTGCCAGCAGCCCCCCCGTTGGGGCGGGGGAGCAGTACTTC.

Note on this clonotype: One base away lies a much larger clone, so this may be a sequencing read error. The chain employs TRBV21-1 and TRBJ2-7; no check of the table's D call, TRBD1, against the DNA was made. TRBV21-1 is termed a pseudogene. This CDR3 spans 14 amino acids. The CDR3 DNA follows: TGTGCCAGCAGCCGCCCGGGACGGGGCTACGAGCGGTACTTC. Protein: CASSRPGRGYERYF.

V is TRBV7-2 and J is TRBJ1-4; 10 bases fit TRBD1. The CDR3 sequence is 14 residues long. V shed 5 bases, J shed 7 bases, and the junction held 4 bases outside the gene matches. Per the germline V gene, CDR1 is SGHTA and CDR2 is FQGNSA. For the CDR3, the DNA is TGTGCCAGCAGCCCGACAGGGGGCCTTGAAAAACTGTTTTTT. Translating it yields CASSPTGGLEKLFF.

About this clonotype: It may be a read error: a sequence one base away is much more abundant. The chain combines TRBV12-3 or TRBV12-4 with TRBJ1-4, with D possibly TRBD1 on 6 matching bases. CDR3 length: 15 residues. Trimming pared 9 bases from V and 7 bases from J, leaving 21 bases between. CDR3 DNA sequence: TGTGCCAGTAGCGGGCCAGGGGTTGGTAGTGAAAAACTGTTTTTT. Its protein is CASSGPGVGSEKLFF.

The chain combines TRBV9 with TRBJ2-7; weak D call: TRBD1 (6 bases). V was cut by 0 bases and J by 2 bases, with 9 bases left in between. The CDR3 runs 14 residues. From germline, CDR1 is SGDLS and CDR2 YYNGEE. CDR3 DNA: TGTGCCAGCAGCGTAGGGGACACCGCCTACGAGCAGTACTTC. It yields the protein CASSVGDTAYEQYF.

The sample holds many counts of this clonotype. The chain carries TRBV4-1 and TRBJ1-1; D is unclear. Looked up from germline, CDR1 is MGHRA and CDR2 is YSYEKL. V lost 1 base and J lost 0, with 6 bases in between. This CDR3 comprises 14 residues. Written as DNA, the CDR3 is TGCGCCAGCAGCCAAGGACCGATGAACACTGAAGCTTTCTTT. Its translation is CASSQGPMNTEAFF.

At least ten counts were recorded for this clonotype. The genes are TRBV4-3 and TRBJ2-3; D ambiguous. CDR3 length equals 13 residues. The germline V and J ends were trimmed by 0 bases and 10 bases, with 11 bases remaining between them. The germline gives CDR1 LGHNA, CDR2 YSLEER. The CDR3 spells CASSQDRVPPQYF. The CDR3, as DNA: TGCGCCAGCAGCCAAGATCGGGTACCTCCGCAGTATTTT.

This clonotype was detected a few times. The J gene is TRBJ2-3, the V gene TRBV20-1; 7 bases line up with TRBD2. Looked up from germline, CDR1 is DFQATT and CDR2 is SNEGSKA (reference sequence). J was trimmed by 0 bases and V by 4 bases; bases with no gene match: 13. The CDR3 is 17 residues long. The CDR3 sequence is CSATWGEGRRSTDTQYF. The CDR3 DNA reads as TGCAGTGCTACCTGGGGGGAGGGCCGGAGGAGCACAGATACGCAGTATTTT.

There are many counts of this clonotype. The rearrangement uses TRBV2 and TRBJ2-3, with 10 bases fitting TRBD1. Trimming cost V 6 bases and J 4 bases; bases outside gene matches: 4. Germline V gene data show CDR1 as SNHLY and CDR2 as FYNNEI. CDR3 length: 14 amino acids. CDR3 nucleotide sequence: TGTGCCAGCAGCGAGGGACAGGGGTCAGATACGCAGTATTTT. It codes for CASSEGQGSDTQYF.

A remark on this clonotype: A much larger clone lies one base from this, so it may be a read error. The V and J genes are TRBV6-5 and TRBJ1-4; TRBD1 might be the D (5 bases). The CDR3 has 13 amino acids. Germline V lookup: CDR1 MNHEY, CDR2 SVGAGI. V lost 8 bases to trimming and J lost 4 bases, with 11 bases between them. The CDR3, as DNA: TGTGCCAGCGGTGTCAGGGATAATGAAAAACTGTTTTTT. It translates to CASGVRDNEKLFF.